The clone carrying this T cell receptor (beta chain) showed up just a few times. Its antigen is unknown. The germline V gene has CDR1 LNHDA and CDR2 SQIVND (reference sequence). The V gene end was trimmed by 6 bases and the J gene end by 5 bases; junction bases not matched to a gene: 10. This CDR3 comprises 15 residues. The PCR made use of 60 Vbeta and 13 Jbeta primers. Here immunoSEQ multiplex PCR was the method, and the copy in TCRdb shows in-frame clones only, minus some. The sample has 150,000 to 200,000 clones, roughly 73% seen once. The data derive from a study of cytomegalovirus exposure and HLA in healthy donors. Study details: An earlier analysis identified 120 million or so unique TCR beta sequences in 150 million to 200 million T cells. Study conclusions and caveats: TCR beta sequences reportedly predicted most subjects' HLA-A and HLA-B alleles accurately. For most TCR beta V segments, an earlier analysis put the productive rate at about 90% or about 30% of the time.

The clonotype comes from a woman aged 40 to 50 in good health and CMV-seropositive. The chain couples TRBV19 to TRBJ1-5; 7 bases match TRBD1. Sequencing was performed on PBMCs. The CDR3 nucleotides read TGTGCCAGTAGCCAACTGACAGGGCTCTATCAGCCCCAGCATTTT. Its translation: CASSQLTGLYQPQHF.